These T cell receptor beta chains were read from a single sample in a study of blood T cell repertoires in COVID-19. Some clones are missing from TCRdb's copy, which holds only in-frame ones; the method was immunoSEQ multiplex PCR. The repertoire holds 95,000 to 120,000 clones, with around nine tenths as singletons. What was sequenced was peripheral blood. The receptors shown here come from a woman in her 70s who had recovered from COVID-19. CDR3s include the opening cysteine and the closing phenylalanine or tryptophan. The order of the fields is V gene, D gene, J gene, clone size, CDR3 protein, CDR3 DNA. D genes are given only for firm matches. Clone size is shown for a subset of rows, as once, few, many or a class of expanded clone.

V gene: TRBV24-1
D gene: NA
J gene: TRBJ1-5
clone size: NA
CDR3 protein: CATSARNNQPQHF
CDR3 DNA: TGTGCCACCAGTGCCAGGAACAATCAGCCCCAGCATTTT

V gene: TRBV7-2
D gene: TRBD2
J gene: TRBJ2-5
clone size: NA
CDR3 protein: CASTQVGGGAWGTQYF
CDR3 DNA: TGTGCCAGCACACAAGTTGGCGGGGGGGCCTGGGGGACCCAGTACTTC

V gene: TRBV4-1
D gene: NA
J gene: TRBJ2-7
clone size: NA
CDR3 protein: CASSQGRDSYYEQYF
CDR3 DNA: TGCGCCAGCAGCCAAGGCCGGGACTCTTACTACGAGCAGTACTTC

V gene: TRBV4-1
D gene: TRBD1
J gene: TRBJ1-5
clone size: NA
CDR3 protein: CASSQRTGDQPQHF
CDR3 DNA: TGCGCCAGCAGCCAGAGGACAGGGGATCAGCCCCAGCATTTT

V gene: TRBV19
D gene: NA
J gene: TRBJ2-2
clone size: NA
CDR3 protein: CASSRPGLTGELFF
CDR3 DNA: TGTGCCAGTAGTAGGCCCGGACTCACCGGGGAGCTGTTTTTT

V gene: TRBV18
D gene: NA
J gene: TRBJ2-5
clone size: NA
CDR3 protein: CASSSRSGSETQYF
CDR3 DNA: TGTGCCAGCTCATCCAGGTCCGGATCAGAGACCCAGTACTTC

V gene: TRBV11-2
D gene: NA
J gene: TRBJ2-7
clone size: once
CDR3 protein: CASSEWSGNEQYF
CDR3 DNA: TGTGCCAGCAGCGAATGGTCCGGGAACGAGCAGTACTTC

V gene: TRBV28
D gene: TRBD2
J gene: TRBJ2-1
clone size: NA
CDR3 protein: CASSSPPTSGSSYNEQFF
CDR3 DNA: TGTGCCAGCAGTTCCCCTCCGACTAGCGGAAGCTCCTACAATGAGCAGTTCTTC

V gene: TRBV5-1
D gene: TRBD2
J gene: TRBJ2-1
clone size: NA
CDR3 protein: CASSPGPGAGLAPEQFF
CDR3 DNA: TGCGCCAGCAGCCCTGGGCCAGGAGCGGGACTAGCTCCTGAGCAGTTCTTC

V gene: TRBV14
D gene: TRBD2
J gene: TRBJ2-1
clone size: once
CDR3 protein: CASSQTRLAGLSEQFF
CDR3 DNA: TGTGCCAGCAGCCAGACGAGATTAGCGGGTTTAAGTGAGCAGTTCTTC

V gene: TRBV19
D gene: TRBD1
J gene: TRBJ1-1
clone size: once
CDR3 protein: CASSRSGTGHMNTEAFF
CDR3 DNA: TGTGCCAGTAGTAGGTCCGGGACAGGGCACATGAACACTGAAGCTTTCTTT

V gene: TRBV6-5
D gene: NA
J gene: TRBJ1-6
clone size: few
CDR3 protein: CASSYRGSPLHF
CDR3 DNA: TGTGCCAGCAGTTACAGGGGGTCACCCCTCCACTTT

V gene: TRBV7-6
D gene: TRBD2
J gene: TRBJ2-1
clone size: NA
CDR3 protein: CASADRDYSYNEQFF
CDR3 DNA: TGTGCCAGCGCTGACCGGGACTACTCCTACAATGAGCAGTTCTTC

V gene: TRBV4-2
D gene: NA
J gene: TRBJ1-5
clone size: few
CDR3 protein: CASSLGGIQPQHF
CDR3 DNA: TGTGCCAGCAGCCTGGGGGGGATTCAGCCCCAGCATTTT

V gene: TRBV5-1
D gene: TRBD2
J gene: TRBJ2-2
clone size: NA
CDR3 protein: CASRLAGGNTGELFF
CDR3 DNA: TGCGCCAGCAGGCTAGCGGGAGGGAACACCGGGGAGCTGTTTTTT

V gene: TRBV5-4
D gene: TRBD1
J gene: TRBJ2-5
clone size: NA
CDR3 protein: CASSMAGTGGETQYF
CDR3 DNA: TGTGCCAGCAGCATGGCCGGGACAGGGGGAGAGACCCAGTACTTC

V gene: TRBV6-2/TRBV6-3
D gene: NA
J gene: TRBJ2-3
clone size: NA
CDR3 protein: CASRHIAGRATTADTQYF
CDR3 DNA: TGTGCCAGCCGCCACATTGCGGGAAGGGCGACCACCGCAGATACGCAGTATTTT

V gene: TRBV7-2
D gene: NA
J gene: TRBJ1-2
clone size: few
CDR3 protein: CASSPLPGNYGYTF
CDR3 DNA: TGTGCCAGCAGCCCCCTCCCAGGCAACTATGGCTACACCTTC

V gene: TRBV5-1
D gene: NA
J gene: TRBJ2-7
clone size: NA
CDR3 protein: CASMAQADSYEQYF
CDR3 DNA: TGCGCCAGCATGGCTCAAGCGGACTCCTACGAGCAGTACTTC

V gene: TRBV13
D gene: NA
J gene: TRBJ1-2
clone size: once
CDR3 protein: CASSLGEGGYGYTF
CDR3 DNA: TGTGCCAGCAGCTTAGGTGAGGGCGGCTATGGCTACACCTTC

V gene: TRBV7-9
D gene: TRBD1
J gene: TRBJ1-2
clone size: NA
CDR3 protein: CASSLTGYGYTF
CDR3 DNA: TGTGCCAGCAGCTTGACAGGGTATGGCTACACCTTC

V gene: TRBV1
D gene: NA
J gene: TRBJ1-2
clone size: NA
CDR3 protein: CTTGGISRYTNYGYTF
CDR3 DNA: TGCACCACCGGCGGGATATCCCGATATACTAACTATGGCTACACCTTC

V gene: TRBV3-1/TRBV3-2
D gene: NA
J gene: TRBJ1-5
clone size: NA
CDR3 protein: CASSQDLAGYQPQHF
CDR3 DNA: TGTGCCAGCAGCCAAGATTTAGCAGGGTACCAGCCCCAGCATTTT

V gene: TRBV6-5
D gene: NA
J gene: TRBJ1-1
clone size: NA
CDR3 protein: CASSYSSNTEAFF
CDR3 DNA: TGTGCCAGCAGTTACTCCTCCAACACTGAAGCTTTCTTT

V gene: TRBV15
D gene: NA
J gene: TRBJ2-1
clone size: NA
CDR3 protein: CATSRPRGGAYNEQFF
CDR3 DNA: TGTGCCACCAGCAGGCCGAGAGGCGGGGCGTACAATGAGCAGTTCTTC

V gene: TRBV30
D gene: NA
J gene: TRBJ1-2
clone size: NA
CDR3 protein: CAWSYQASYGYTF
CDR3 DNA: TGTGCCTGGAGTTACCAGGCCAGCTATGGCTACACCTTC

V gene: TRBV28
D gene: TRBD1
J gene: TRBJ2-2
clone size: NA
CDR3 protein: CATRDSSDTGELFF
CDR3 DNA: TGTGCCACCCGGGACAGCTCCGACACCGGGGAGCTGTTTTTT

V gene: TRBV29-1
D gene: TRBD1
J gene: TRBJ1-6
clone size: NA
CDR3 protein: CSVWTGGPSPLHF
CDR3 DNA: TGCAGCGTTTGGACAGGGGGGCCTTCACCCCTCCACTTT

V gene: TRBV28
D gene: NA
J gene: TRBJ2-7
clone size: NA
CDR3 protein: CASSLLPPLGAGVYEQYF
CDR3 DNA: TGTGCCAGCAGTTTATTGCCCCCCTTGGGGGCTGGAGTCTACGAGCAGTACTTC

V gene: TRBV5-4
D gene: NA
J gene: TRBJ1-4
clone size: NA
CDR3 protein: CASSPRGGYEKLFF
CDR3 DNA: TGTGCCAGCAGCCCTCGAGGCGGGTACGAAAAACTGTTTTTT

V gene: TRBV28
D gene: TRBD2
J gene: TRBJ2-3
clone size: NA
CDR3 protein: CASSLLAGGFTDTQYF
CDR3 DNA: TGTGCCAGCAGTCTACTAGCGGGAGGTTTCACAGATACGCAGTATTTT

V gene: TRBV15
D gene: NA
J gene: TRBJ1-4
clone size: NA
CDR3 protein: CATSIGGANEKLFF
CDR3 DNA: TGTGCCACCAGCATAGGGGGAGCTAATGAAAAACTGTTTTTT

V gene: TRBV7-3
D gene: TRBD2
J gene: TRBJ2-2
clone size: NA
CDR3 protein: CASSLTGGSGELFF
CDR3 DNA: TGTGCCAGCAGCTTAACCGGGGGGTCCGGGGAGCTGTTTTTT

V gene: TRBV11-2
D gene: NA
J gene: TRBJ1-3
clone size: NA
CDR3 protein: CASSGSSGNTIYF
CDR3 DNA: TGTGCCAGCAGCGGGAGCTCTGGAAACACCATATATTTT

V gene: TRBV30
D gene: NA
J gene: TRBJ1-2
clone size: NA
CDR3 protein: CAWSDAREKGNYGYTF
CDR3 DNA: TGTGCCTGGAGCGACGCACGGGAGAAAGGGAACTATGGCTACACCTTC

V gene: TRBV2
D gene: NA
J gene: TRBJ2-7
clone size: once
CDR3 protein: CARINRVGTDYEQYF
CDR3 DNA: TGTGCCAGAATCAACAGGGTCGGGACCGACTACGAGCAGTACTTC

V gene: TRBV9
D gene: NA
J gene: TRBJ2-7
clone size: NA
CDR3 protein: CASSVATAYEQYF
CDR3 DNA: TGTGCCAGCAGCGTAGCTACAGCCTACGAGCAGTACTTC

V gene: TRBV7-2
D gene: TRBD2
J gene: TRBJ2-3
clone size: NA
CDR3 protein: CASSSGTSGRRDTQYF
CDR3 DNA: TGTGCCAGCAGCTCCGGGACTAGCGGGAGGAGGGATACGCAGTATTTT

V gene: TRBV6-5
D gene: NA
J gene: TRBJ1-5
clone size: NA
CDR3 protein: CASRVEGHGQPQHF
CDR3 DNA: TGTGCCAGCAGGGTGGAGGGTCATGGGCAGCCCCAGCATTTT

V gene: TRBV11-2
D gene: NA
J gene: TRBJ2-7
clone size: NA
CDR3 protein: CASSANLRSYEQYF
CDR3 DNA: TGTGCCAGCAGCGCAAATCTTAGATCCTACGAGCAGTACTTC